These 20 T cell receptor beta chains were sequenced from one sample in a study of vaccination and CD4 T cells after COVID-19. For these receptors, no antigen is known. Oncomine TCR Beta short-read sequencing was applied to DNA from cultured CD4+ T cells. MiXCR, run by TCRdb on the PCR reads, gives a single entry per CDR3 protein. The sample consists of more than 4,500 distinct CDR3 sequences, nearly 35% of them appearing once. Described treatment: approximately 9-day PBMC culture with coronavirus spike peptide pools or control peptides (ViraFEST assay). It was before the COVID-19 pandemic (2011-2018) that the unexposed donor's CD4+ T cells were collected. Material: CD4+ T cells from blood, cultured in vitro. The receptor source for this set is a human donor in good health.

CDR3 bases: TGTGCCAGCAGCGGCGGGGTTTCGAACACTGAAGCTTTCTTT. Protein sequence: CASSGGVSNTEAFF. The chain combines TRBV6-1 with TRBJ1-1, with no clear D. CDR1 is MNHNS, CDR2 SASEGT, per germline. The CDR3 covers 14 residues. V was shortened by 6 bases and J by 1 base, with 12 bases between the two germline ends.

The chain links TRBV6-1 to TRBJ1-2; TRBD1 matches 8 bases. Germline lookup yields CDR1 MNHNS and CDR2 SASEGT. J lost 7 bases, V lost 6 bases, and 16 bases had no gene match. The CDR3 consists of 16 residues. CDR3 protein: CASSRFAYPTGGGYTF. The DNA for the CDR3 is TGTGCCAGCAGCCGCTTCGCTTACCCAACAGGGGGTGGCTACACCTTC.

This clonotype was picked up a small number of times. V gene TRBV23-1 combines with J gene TRBJ1-6, with 7 positions matching TRBD1. TRBV23-1 is placed among ORFs of uncertain function. CDR3 length equals 15 residues. V lost 3 bases and J lost 10; bases outside the gene matches: 9. CDR3 in DNA: TGCGCCAGCAGTCACCCAGGACAGGTAGGCTCACCCCTCCACTTT. It is translated as CASSHPGQVGSPLHF.

The rearrangement links TRBV6-1 to TRBJ1-6; possibly TRBD1 for D (5 bases). This CDR3 is 11 amino acids long. Trimming left V 10 bases short and J 10 bases short, with 11 bases between. Germline values: CDR1 MNHNS, CDR2 SASEGT. The chain's CDR3 is CATRWGSPLHF. The DNA for the CDR3 is TGTGCCACCCGTTGGGGGTCACCCCTCCACTTT.

In this sample, this clonotype turned up a few times. The chain couples TRBV12-3 or TRBV12-4 to TRBJ1-5; 7 nucleotides match TRBD1. Trimming removed 5 bases from V and 4 bases from J; junction bases left unmatched: 8. The CDR3 spans 15 residues. Written as DNA, the CDR3 is TGTGCCAGCAGTCGACAGGGACAGAGGAATCAGCCCCAGCATTTT. Protein product: CASSRQGQRNQPQHF.

The sample holds a few counts of this clonotype. The chain combines TRBV19 with TRBJ2-5; 9 nucleotides line up with TRBD2. Per the germline V gene, CDR1 is LNHDA and CDR2 is SQIVND (reference sequence). CDR3 size: 13 residues. V gave up 6 bases and J gave up 4 bases; unmatched junction bases: 3. The CDR3 sequence is CASRASGVETQYF. In DNA, the CDR3 is TGTGCCAGTAGGGCTAGCGGGGTAGAGACCCAGTACTTC.

This chain links TRBV6-5 with TRBJ2-7; D not resolved. CDR3 length equals 11 residues. Trimming took 1 base from V and 5 from J, leaving 3 bases between them. The germline CDR1 and CDR2 sequences are MNHEY and SVGAGI. The DNA of the CDR3 is TGTGCCAGCAGTTACTTCCACGAGCAGTACTTC. Its translation: CASSYFHEQYF.

There are a few counts of this clonotype. This rearrangement joins TRBV20-1 to TRBJ1-2; TRBD1 might be the D (5 bases). The CDR3 extends over 13 amino acids. Germline loops: CDR1 DFQATT, CDR2 SNEGSKA (reference sequence). Trimming removed 1 base from V and 1 base from J, with 7 bases in between. The CDR3 DNA reads TGCAGTGCTAGAGGTGGGGGTAACTATGGCTACACCTTC. This sequence encodes CSARGGGNYGYTF.

The chain carries TRBV5-1 and TRBJ1-1, with a possible D match to TRBD1 (5 bases). The CDR3 is 11 residues long. Deletions cut 4 bases from V and 9 bases from J, with 10 bases between. CDR1 SGHRS and CDR2 YFSETQ come from the germline V gene. CDR3 bases: TGCGCCAGCAGCGAGACGGGACAAGCTTTCTTT. This encodes CASSETGQAFF.

The rearrangement uses TRBV19 and TRBJ1-1; 9 bases are a match to TRBD1. This CDR3 has 15 amino acids. From germline, CDR1 is LNHDA and CDR2 SQIVND (reference sequence). The trim removed 7 bases at V and 5 bases at J, leaving 11 bases unmatched. CDR3 bases: TGTGCCAGTAACTCGTTGGGACAGGGAGGAACTGAAGCTTTCTTT. Translation: CASNSLGQGGTEAFF.

In its sample, this clonotype was seen a few times. The V gene is TRBV5-6, the J gene TRBJ2-2; maybe TRBD1 (6 bases). CDR3 size: 14 residues. Germline V gene data show CDR1 as SGHDT and CDR2 as YYEEEE. The V and J ends lost 3 bases and 2 bases respectively, with 8 bases between them. The CDR3 region is CASSWGTNTGELFF. CDR3 coding DNA: TGTGCCAGCAGCTGGGGGACAAACACCGGGGAGCTGTTTTTT.

This chain joins TRBV5-6 and TRBJ2-5; D not certain. The CDR3 is 11 amino acids. Germline values: CDR1 SGHDT, CDR2 YYEEEE. V lost 5 bases to trimming and J lost 5 bases, with 7 bases between them. The DNA for the CDR3 is TGTGCCAGCAGGTTCGAGGAGACCCAGTACTTC. Its protein is CASRFEETQYF.

A few counts support this clonotype. The chain combines TRBV27 with TRBJ1-5, with a tentative D call TRBD1 (5 bases). The V end lost 5 bases, the J end lost 2 bases, and 13 bases lay between the germline ends. The CDR3 runs to 15 residues. Germline lookup yields CDR1 MNHEY and CDR2 SMNVEV (reference sequence). The CDR3 nucleotides read TGTGCCAGCAGTCTGACAGTCGGGGGCAATCAGCCCCAGCATTTT. It translates to CASSLTVGGNQPQHF.

In DNA, the CDR3 is TGTGCCAGCAGCTTCGATTGGTACACCATATATTTT. Residues: CASSFDWYTIYF. J is TRBJ1-3 and V is TRBV7-8; no firm D call. CDR1 and CDR2 (germline): SGHVS, FQNEAQ. Trimming took 3 bases from V and 8 from J, leaving 8 bases between them. The CDR3 contains 12 residues.

The chain has TRBV20-1 and TRBJ1-1, with D hard to call. CDR3 length equals 11 residues. The germline V gene has CDR1 DFQATT and CDR2 SNEGSKA (reference sequence). V gave up 6 bases and J gave up 3 bases, with 8 bases separating them. CDR3 bases: TGCAGTGCAGGGAAAGACACTGAAGCTTTCTTT. Translated: CSAGKDTEAFF.

The chain has TRBV24-1 and TRBJ2-1; TRBD2 aligns across 13 bases. V lost 4 bases, J lost 7 bases, and 3 bases stayed unmatched. This CDR3 has 15 amino acids. Germline V gene lookup returns CDR1 KGHDR and CDR2 SFDVKD. Written as DNA, the CDR3 is TGTGCCACCAGTGACGTGGGACTAGCGGGGAATGAGCAGTTCTTC. Residues: CATSDVGLAGNEQFF.

This clonotype qualifies as medium-sized. This sequence joins TRBV20-1 and TRBJ1-2; 8 bases map to TRBD1. Unmatched junction bases numbered 9, after V lost 4 bases and J lost 5 bases. This CDR3 spans 14 amino acids. Per the germline V gene, CDR1 is DFQATT and CDR2 is SNEGSKA (reference sequence). This CDR3 reads CSAMTYRTGYGYTF. CDR3 sequence (DNA): TGCAGTGCTATGACTTATAGGACAGGGTATGGCTACACCTTC.

The table lists this clonotype with a few counts. In nucleotides, the CDR3 is TGTGCCAGCAAGGGAGGGGCAGGGGGTCCTTTCTATGGCTACACCTTC. It is translated as CASKGGAGGPFYGYTF. V is TRBV21-1 and J is TRBJ1-2; no check of the table's D call, TRBD1, against the DNA was made. TRBV21-1 is marked as a pseudogene. This CDR3 region has 16 residues.

The J gene is TRBJ1-5, the V gene TRBV6-1; no reliable D call. V was shortened by 8 bases and J by 4 bases, with 18 bases between the two germline ends. Looked up from germline, CDR1 is MNHNS and CDR2 is SASEGT. The CDR3 covers 15 residues. CDR3 sequence (DNA): TGTGCCAGCCGATTGGACGGCGGAAATAATCAGCCCCAGCATTTT. This gives the protein CASRLDGGNNQPQHF.

The rearrangement uses TRBV7-9 and TRBJ2-7, with D possibly being TRBD1 or TRBD2 (7 bases each). Germline lookup yields CDR1 SEHNR and CDR2 FQNEAQ (reference sequence). The CDR3 runs 15 residues. V was shortened by 4 bases and J by 1 base, with 14 bases between the two germline ends. CDR3 sequence: CASSSQGGNSYEQYF. As DNA, the CDR3 is TGTGCCAGCAGCTCGCAGGGGGGGAATTCCTACGAGCAGTACTTC.